The 15 T cell receptor beta chains reported below all come from one sample, sequenced in a study of blood T cells in healthy people across ages. Then a second PCR, running about 6 to 12 cycles, was carried out with a sample-barcoded 5' primer and a J-beta primer mix. TCRdb reanalysed the 5' RACE reads using MiXCR and keeps one entry per CDR3 protein. The sample lists around 1.5 million distinct CDR3 sequences, about 43% occurring once. Material for sequencing was blood. The receptors shown here come from a woman under 30 in good health.

This clonotype was recorded once. This chain links TRBV20-1 with TRBJ2-1, with TRBD2 matching 7 bases. The germline gives CDR1 DFQATT, CDR2 SNEGSKA (reference sequence). This CDR3 is built from 17 residues. Trimming cost V 5 bases and J 8 bases; bases outside gene matches: 21. CDR3 loop: CSAPPEAAGMLGDEQFF. The CDR3 DNA follows: TGCAGTGCTCCCCCGGAAGCAGCGGGGATGCTTGGGGATGAGCAGTTCTTC.

The rearrangement joins TRBV19 to TRBJ2-5; a weak D match, TRBD2 (6 bases). The CDR3 runs 14 residues. The ends were cut back, 7 bases at V and 0 bases at J, with 12 bases in the middle. Germline-derived CDR1 and CDR2 are LNHDA and SQIVND (reference sequence). The DNA for the CDR3 is TGTGCCAGTAAGTTTGCGGGGCACCAAGAGACCCAGTACTTC. The encoded protein is CASKFAGHQETQYF.

This clonotype was picked up a small number of times. This chain uses TRBV19 with TRBJ2-3; maybe TRBD1 (5 bases). V was clipped by 7 bases and J by 2 bases, with 10 bases between them. CDR1 LNHDA and CDR2 SQIVND come from the germline V gene (reference sequence). The CDR3 is 13 residues long. This chain's CDR3 is CASNQGITDTQYF. The DNA for the CDR3 is TGTGCCAGTAACCAGGGAATCACAGATACGCAGTATTTT. Full variable domain (missing parts from reference TRBV19 and TRBJ2-3): DGGITQSPKYLFRKEGQNVTLSCEQNLNHDAMYWYRQDPGQGLRLIYYSQIVNDFQKGDIAEGYSVSREKKESFPLTVTSAQKNPTAFYLCASNQGITDTQYFGPGTRLTVL.

The chain uses TRBV11-2 and TRBJ2-3; D is perhaps TRBD2 (6 bases). Germline CDR1 and CDR2: SGHAT and FQNNGV. The CDR3 runs to 14 residues. V shed 5 bases and J shed 1 base, with 10 bases lying between them. CDR3 nucleotide sequence: TGTGCCAGCAGCCGGGACTTCGGCACAGATACGCAGTATTTT. Protein product: CASSRDFGTDTQYF.

The chain uses TRBV20-1 and TRBJ2-5; TRBD1 or TRBD2 may be the D gene (5 bases each). Germline V CDR1 and CDR2: DFQATT, SNEGSKA (reference sequence). The CDR3 sequence is 13 residues long. Trimming removed 2 bases from V and 4 bases from J, with 11 bases in between. CDR3 sequence: CSARRAGTETQYF. The CDR3 DNA follows: TGCAGTGCTAGAAGGGCAGGGACAGAGACCCAGTACTTC.

This clonotype has only a few counts. This sequence joins TRBV12-3 or TRBV12-4 and TRBJ2-1; the D is unclear. Trimming removed 0 bases at V and 14 bases at J, with 20 bases between. The CDR3 sequence is 15 residues long. The DNA for the CDR3 is TGTGCCAGCAGTTTAGCGCTACCGGTCTCCCCTAATGAGTTCTTC. As protein: CASSLALPVSPNEFF.

Only one count was recorded for this clonotype. The V call is TRBV5-5, the J call TRBJ2-1; tentatively, D is TRBD2 (6 bases). The germline V and J ends were trimmed by 3 bases and 0 bases, with 10 bases remaining between them. Germline loops: CDR1 SGHKS, CDR2 YYEKEE (reference sequence). The CDR3 loop spans 15 amino acids. The CDR3 DNA sequence: TGTGCCAGCAGCTGGGGCGGGAACTCCTACAATGAGCAGTTCTTC. Protein sequence: CASSWGGNSYNEQFF. Filled out from reference TRBV5-5 and TRBJ2-1, the complete variable domain reads DAGVTQSPTHLIKTRGQQVTLRCSPISGHKSVSWYQQVLGQGPQFIFQYYEKEERGRGNFPDRFSARQFPNYSSELNVNALLLGDSALYLCASSWGGNSYNEQFFGPGTRLTVL.

The V call is TRBV5-5, the J call TRBJ2-7, with D unclear. The CDR3 spans 14 residues. The V gene's germline CDR1 is SGHKS and CDR2 YYEKEE (reference sequence). The V gene lost 1 base and the J gene lost 3 bases, with 11 bases spanning the gap. The CDR3 nucleotides are TGTGCCAGCAGCTTGCAGGTTGGAGTCTACGAGCAGTACTTC. It yields the protein CASSLQVGVYEQYF. The entire variable domain, with the rest obtained from reference TRBV5-5 and TRBJ2-7, is as follows: DAGVTQSPTHLIKTRGQQVTLRCSPISGHKSVSWYQQVLGQGPQFIFQYYEKEERGRGNFPDRFSARQFPNYSSELNVNALLLGDSALYLCASSLQVGVYEQYFGPGTRLTVT.

The chain has TRBV4-1 and TRBJ2-4; 7 nucleotides align to TRBD2. Trimming cost V 1 base and J 0 bases; bases outside gene matches: 6. Per the germline V gene, CDR1 is MGHRA and CDR2 is YSYEKL. There are 17 residues in the CDR3. CDR3 DNA sequence: TGCGCCAGCAGCCAAGTCGGGCTAGCGGAAGCCAAAAACATTCAGTACTTC. Residues: CASSQVGLAEAKNIQYF.

The rearrangement links TRBV5-1 to TRBJ2-7; 8 bases are a match to TRBD2. The CDR3 is 15 amino acids. The V gene's germline CDR1 is SGHRS and CDR2 YFSETQ. The V and J ends lost 4 bases and 5 bases, in that order; junction bases with no gene match: 11. CDR3 protein: CASSPDERGGDEQYF. The CDR3 region has the DNA TGCGCCAGCAGCCCCGACGAACGGGGGGGCGACGAGCAGTACTTC.

This chain connects TRBV3-1 to TRBJ2-7; possible D gene TRBD2, 6 bases. CDR3 length: 16 amino acids. Germline V lookup: CDR1 LGHDT, CDR2 YNNKEL (reference sequence). Trimming took off 4 bases at V and 1 base at J, with 17 bases between the two ends. CDR3 in amino acids: CASSPPQRLGSYEQYF. CDR3 nucleotides: TGTGCCAGCAGCCCTCCCCAGCGACTAGGTTCCTACGAGCAGTACTTC.

The rearrangement joins TRBV28 to TRBJ2-1; D tentatively fits TRBD1 or TRBD2 (5 bases each). This CDR3 spans 16 amino acids. V was shortened by 6 bases and J by 3 bases, with 18 bases between the two germline ends. Germline assignment: CDR1 MDHEN and CDR2 SYDVKM. Here the CDR3 reads CASSFIGAGFYNEQFF. CDR3 nucleotides: TGTGCCAGCAGCTTTATCGGGGCAGGGTTCTACAATGAGCAGTTCTTC.

The chain couples TRBV2 to TRBJ2-2, with D perhaps matching TRBD2 (6 bases). Germline CDR1 and CDR2: SNHLY and FYNNEI. The CDR3 contains 14 residues. Trimming stripped 2 bases from V and 5 bases from J, with 9 bases between. CDR3: CASSESGETGELFF. For the CDR3, the DNA is TGTGCCAGCAGTGAATCGGGGGAGACCGGGGAGCTGTTTTTT. The variable domain in full, completed from reference TRBV2 and TRBJ2-2, reads EPEVTQTPSHQVTQMGQEVILRCVPISNHLYFYWYRQILGQKVEFLVSFYNNEISEKSEIFDDQFSVERPDGSNFTLKIRSTKLEDSAMYFCASSESGETGELFFGEGSRLTVL.

The genes are TRBV27 and TRBJ1-6; no definite D call. Germline V gene lookup returns CDR1 MNHEY and CDR2 SMNVEV (reference sequence). Deletions cut 1 base from V and 6 bases from J, with 13 bases between. This CDR3 contains 16 residues. The CDR3 loop is CASSLFQAASNSPLHF. The CDR3 DNA follows: TGTGCCAGCAGTTTATTCCAGGCCGCCTCTAATTCACCCCTCCACTTT.

The rearrangement links TRBV9 to TRBJ2-5; the D gene is possibly TRBD2 (6 bases). V was clipped by 0 bases and J by 2 bases, with 14 bases between them. Looked up from germline, CDR1 is SGDLS and CDR2 is YYNGEE. The CDR3 totals 16 residues. CDR3 sequence reads: CASSVGPSALQETQYF. DNA for the CDR3: TGTGCCAGCAGCGTAGGACCTAGCGCCCTTCAAGAGACCCAGTACTTC.